This T cell receptor beta chain was observed in a study of T cells in Graves' hyperthyroidism and ophthalmopathy. Amplified TCR beta CDR3 regions came from RNA transcripts. The TCR CDR3 first-round RT-PCR relied on the HTBI primer set. TCRdb processed the multiplex PCR reads anew with MiXCR; each CDR3 protein has one entry. The table includes some 400,000 distinct CDR3 sequences, approximately 15% detected once. The receptor's source is a man in his thirties or forties with Graves' hyperthyroidism that later progressed to Graves' ophthalmopathy. Sequencing was performed on blood.

DNA of the CDR3: TGTGCCAGCAGTGAAGTGCCTGGACAGGACACTGAAGCTTTCTTT. Translated, it gives CASSEVPGQDTEAFF. This chain connects TRBV2 to TRBJ1-1, with 7 bases aligning to TRBD1. This CDR3 is 15 amino acids long. The germline gives CDR1 SNHLY, CDR2 FYNNEI. The V and J ends lost 1 base and 3 bases, in that order; junction bases with no gene match: 5.